A selection of T cell receptor beta chains follows, all from one sample in a study of PD-1 blockade in classical Hodgkin lymphoma. TCRdb's table, derived via immunoSEQ multiplex PCR, lists solely in-frame clones and lacks some. The data hold approximately 61,000 clones, with around 89% observed a single time. Here the sequenced sample was peripheral blood mononuclear cells (PBMCs), taken at baseline. These receptor sequences come from a human donor with classical Hodgkin lymphoma. CDR3s include the opening cysteine and the closing phenylalanine or tryptophan. The order of the fields is clone size, J gene, CDR3 length, V gene, D gene, CDR3 DNA, CDR3 protein. The D gene is left open where the match is weak. Rows may omit the clone size; those that give it use once, few, many or a size class.

NA	TRBJ1-6	16	TRBV7-6	TRBD1	TGTGCCAGCAGCCTCGGACAGGGCCTACCGGATTCACCCCTCCACTTT	CASSLGQGLPDSPLHF
NA	TRBJ2-7	13	TRBV5-8	TRBD1	TGTGCCAGCAGTCGACAGGGGTTCGACGAGCAGTACTTC	CASSRQGFDEQYF
few	TRBJ2-7	14	TRBV19	TRBD1	TGTGCCAGTAGTAACCGACAGGGGGCCTACGAGCAGTACTTC	CASSNRQGAYEQYF
NA	TRBJ1-6	20	TRBV9	NA	TGTGCCAGCAGGGCGGACGTAGGGGCTTGGGGGAGCTCCTATAATTCACCCCTCCACTTT	CASRADVGAWGSSYNSPLHF
NA	TRBJ2-7	15	TRBV7-8	TRBD1	TGTGCCAGCAGCTTGGGGACAGGGGGATACTACGAGCAGTACTTC	CASSLGTGGYYEQYF
once	TRBJ1-3	16	TRBV6-6	NA	TGTGCCAGCAGTAACTACCTTGAGGTATCGGGAAACACCATATATTTT	CASSNYLEVSGNTIYF
NA	TRBJ2-7	15	TRBV4-1	TRBD1	TGCGCCAGCAGCCAGCGTTCAGGGGGTGGCTACGAGCAGTACTTC	CASSQRSGGGYEQYF
NA	TRBJ2-7	19	TRBV6-1	NA	TGTGCCAGCAGTGCCGTCGGGACAGCACCTTGGGAGGGAGTCTACGAGCAGTACTTC	CASSAVGTAPWEGVYEQYF
NA	TRBJ2-3	16	TRBV15	NA	TGTGCCACCAGCGGGGGCCAGCTTGCGCGCACAGATACGCAGTATTTT	CATSGGQLARTDTQYF
NA	TRBJ2-5	12	TRBV7-9	TRBD2	TGTGCCAGCAGCTGGGGAGGGGAGACCCAGTACTTC	CASSWGGETQYF
NA	TRBJ1-5	12	TRBV19	NA	TGTGCCAGTAGATTGGGAAATCAGCCCCAGCATTTT	CASRLGNQPQHF
few	TRBJ1-1	14	TRBV19	TRBD1	TGTGCCAGTAGTAAGGAAATTACAGGGGCTGAAGCTTTCTTT	CASSKEITGAEAFF
NA	TRBJ2-2	12	TRBV6-5	NA	TGTGCCAGCAGGAAGGGCGCCGGGGAGCTGTTTTTT	CASRKGAGELFF
NA	TRBJ1-1	16	TRBV4-1	NA	TGCGCCAGCAGCCAAGATAATGGGACACCTTACACTGAAGCTTTCTTT	CASSQDNGTPYTEAFF
NA	TRBJ1-6	18	TRBV11-2	NA	TGTGCCAGCAGCCCTGGACTCAAAGGGAGCTCCTATAATTCACCCCTCCACTTT	CASSPGLKGSSYNSPLHF
once	TRBJ1-2	14	TRBV9	NA	TGTGCCAGCAGCGGAGCACTGGCCCCTTATGGCTACACCTTC	CASSGALAPYGYTF
NA	TRBJ1-2	12	TRBV30	TRBD1	TGTGCCTGCCCGGGACAGTTGAATGGCTACACCTTC	CACPGQLNGYTF
few	TRBJ1-6	11	TRBV7-8	NA	TGTGCCAGCAGCCCCGATGAGGGTCTCCACTTT	CASSPDEGLHF
NA	TRBJ1-2	15	TRBV5-5	TRBD1	TGTGCCAGCCAAATGGACCGGGACAGCCTCTATGGCTACACCTTC	CASQMDRDSLYGYTF
NA	TRBJ1-4	15	TRBV7-9	NA	TGTGCCAGCAGCCCTATCCCTGCAACTAATGAAAAACTGTTTTTT	CASSPIPATNEKLFF
once	TRBJ1-2	14	TRBV21-1	NA	TGTGCCATAATGGAGCGCAAGCTAAACTATGGCTACACCTTC	CAIMERKLNYGYTF
NA	TRBJ2-7	13	TRBV18	NA	TGTGCCAGCTCACCGACAGGGAGGGGGGAGCAGTACTTC	CASSPTGRGEQYF
few	TRBJ1-2	11	TRBV10-3	NA	TGTGCCATCCAGGCAGGATATGGCTACACCTTC	CAIQAGYGYTF
NA	TRBJ1-5	18	TRBV19	NA	TGTGCCAGTAGTATAAGGGGAGGAGGGGCCTCCCCAGATCAGCCCCAGCATTTT	CASSIRGGGASPDQPQHF
NA	TRBJ2-1	13	TRBV6-5	NA	TGTGCCAGCAGTAAGTCAGGGTTGACAGAGCAGTTCTTC	CASSKSGLTEQFF
NA	TRBJ1-2	16	TRBV5-1	TRBD1	TGCGCCAGCAGCTTGACAGGGGGCGCGTTTGACTATGGCTACACCTTC	CASSLTGGAFDYGYTF
NA	TRBJ1-1	15	TRBV7-6	NA	TGTGCCAGCAGCACAACGATAGGGGCCAACACTGAAGCTTTCTTT	CASSTTIGANTEAFF
once	TRBJ1-3	15	TRBV29-1	NA	TGCAGCCCTGAGGACGGGCACAAACGGGGAAACACCATATATTTT	CSPEDGHKRGNTIYF
NA	TRBJ2-7	15	TRBV11-2	TRBD2	TGTGCCAGCAGAAGACCGCGGGGGTATGGGTACGAGCAGTACTTC	CASRRPRGYGYEQYF
NA	TRBJ1-5	15	TRBV4-1	TRBD1	TGCGCCAGCAGCCGTGTACAGGGGGCGAGTCAGCCCCAGCATTTT	CASSRVQGASQPQHF
NA	TRBJ2-5	13	TRBV10-3	NA	TGTGCCATCAGTGGAGTGCCTCGGGAGACCCAGTACTTC	CAISGVPRETQYF
NA	TRBJ1-5	13	TRBV6-5	NA	TGTGCCAGCAGTAGAGGTGTCCTGGGGCCCCAGCATTTT	CASSRGVLGPQHF
NA	TRBJ1-1	13	TRBV9	NA	TGTGCCAGCAGTCCCATGAGGAACACTGAAGCTTTCTTT	CASSPMRNTEAFF
NA	TRBJ2-1	14	TRBV19	NA	TGTGCCAGTACTTATGCGGGCTCGAACAATGAGCAGTTCTTC	CASTYAGSNNEQFF
NA	TRBJ2-7	14	TRBV4-1	TRBD2	TGCGCCAGCAGCCAAAATAGCGGGGAGTACGAGCAGTACTTC	CASSQNSGEYEQYF
few	TRBJ2-7	12	TRBV27	NA	TGTGCCAGCAGTTCCACAGGGTCCGAGCAGTACTTC	CASSSTGSEQYF
NA	TRBJ1-5	15	TRBV7-8	NA	TGTGCCAGCAGCCCTCTAGACGGTCTGTTTCAGCCCCAGCATTTT	CASSPLDGLFQPQHF
NA	TRBJ2-2	15	TRBV6-6	NA	TGTGCCAGCAGTTCCAGGGAAACGAACACCGGGGAGCTGTTTTTT	CASSSRETNTGELFF
NA	TRBJ1-1	12	TRBV10-3	NA	TGTGCCATCAGTGTCCCGGGGGGTGAAGCTTTCTTT	CAISVPGGEAFF
NA	TRBJ2-5	14	TRBV7-2	NA	TGTGCCATTTCTAGGACCATGGCATCCGAGACCCAGTACTTC	CAISRTMASETQYF
NA	TRBJ2-3	16	TRBV4-1	TRBD1	TGCGCCAGCAGCCAAGACCCGACAGGGGTGGGAGATACGCAGTATTTT	CASSQDPTGVGDTQYF
NA	TRBJ1-6	16	TRBV2	NA	TGTGCCAGCAGTTGGGACGGCGGCGCCGATAATTCACCCCTCCACTTT	CASSWDGGADNSPLHF
once	TRBJ2-7	12	TRBV5-1	NA	TGCGCCAGCAGCTTGGTTTCCTACGAGCAGTACTTC	CASSLVSYEQYF
NA	TRBJ1-6	16	TRBV5-6	NA	TGTGCCAGCACGTCAGCTTGGGCTACCCTAGGTTCACCCCTCCACTTT	CASTSAWATLGSPLHF
NA	TRBJ1-2	13	TRBV14	NA	TGTGCCAGCAGCCAAGCGAGGGTCCATGGCTACACCTTC	CASSQARVHGYTF
NA	TRBJ1-2	15	TRBV7-9	NA	TGTGCCAGCAGCCCCGACAGACCTTCAAACTATGGCTACACCTTC	CASSPDRPSNYGYTF
NA	TRBJ2-1	16	TRBV19	NA	TGTGCCAGTAGTGAAATGGGCGGACACCTCTACAATGAGCAGTTCTTC	CASSEMGGHLYNEQFF
NA	TRBJ1-2	12	TRBV30	TRBD1	TGTGCCTGGATCGGGACAGCCTATGGCTACACCTTC	CAWIGTAYGYTF
once	TRBJ2-2	14	TRBV18	TRBD1	TGTGCCAGCTCATCGGACAGGGCCACCGGGGAGCTGTTTTTT	CASSSDRATGELFF